The sequence of this T cell receptor (beta chain) was determined in a study of CD8 T cells in Susac syndrome. About the study: The sequenced Susac syndrome patients comprised roughly 6 with active disease and roughly 8 in remission. Patients with Susac syndrome had blood drawn and were at that point therapy-naive, on corticosteroids, or on intravenous immunoglobulin alone.

Reverse transcription of roughly 0.5 to 1 ug RNA was carried out with random hexamers. The method of amplification for TCR beta CDR3 was immunoSEQ multiplex PCR, covering 54 Vbeta and 13 Jbeta. TCRdb reprocessed the immunoSEQ multiplex PCR reads with MiXCR, giving one entry per CDR3 protein. The data hold about 140,000 distinct CDR3 sequences, with nearly 97% observed a single time. As judged by recently defined diagnostic criteria, patients with Susac syndrome had definite or probable disease. Germline assignment: CDR1 MNHNY and CDR2 SVGAGI (reference sequence). The CDR3 extends over 13 amino acids. The germline V and J ends were trimmed by 8 bases and 5 bases, with 13 bases remaining between them.

Sequencing was done on a sample of CD4+ T cells from PBMCs. The chain combines TRBV6-6 with TRBJ2-1, with a possible D match to TRBD1 (6 bases). The receptor was derived from a human donor with Susac syndrome. The CDR3: CASGYRADNEQFF. The CDR3 coding sequence is TGTGCCAGCGGATACAGGGCGGACAATGAGCAGTTCTTC.